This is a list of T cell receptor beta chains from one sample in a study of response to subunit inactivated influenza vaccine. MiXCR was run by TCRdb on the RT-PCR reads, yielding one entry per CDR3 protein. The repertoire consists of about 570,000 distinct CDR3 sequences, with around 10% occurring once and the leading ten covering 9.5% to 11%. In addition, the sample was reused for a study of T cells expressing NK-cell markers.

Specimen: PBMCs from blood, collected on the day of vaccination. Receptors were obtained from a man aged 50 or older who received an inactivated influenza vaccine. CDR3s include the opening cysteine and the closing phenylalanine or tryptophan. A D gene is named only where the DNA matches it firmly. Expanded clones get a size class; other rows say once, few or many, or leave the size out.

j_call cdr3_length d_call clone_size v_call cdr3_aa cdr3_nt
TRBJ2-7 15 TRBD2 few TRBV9 CASSVGTSGEYEQYF TGTGCCAGCAGCGTAGGGACTAGCGGGGAATACGAGCAGTACTTC
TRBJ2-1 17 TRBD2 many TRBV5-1 CASSLPIAGGSYNEQFF TGCGCCAGCAGCTTACCCATAGCGGGAGGGTCCTACAATGAGCAGTTCTTC
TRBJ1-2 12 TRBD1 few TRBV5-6 CASSSGTGDYTF TGTGCCAGCAGCTCCGGGACAGGAGACTACACCTTC
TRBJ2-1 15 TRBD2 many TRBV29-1 CSVEGILAPNNEQFF TGCAGCGTTGAGGGGATACTAGCGCCTAACAATGAGCAGTTCTTC
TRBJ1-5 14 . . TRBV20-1 CSAHPREGYQPQHF TGCAGTGCTCACCCCAGGGAGGGATATCAGCCCCAGCATTTT
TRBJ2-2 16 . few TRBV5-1 CASSLVNAENTGELFF TGCGCCAGCAGCTTGGTTAATGCGGAGAACACCGGGGAGCTGTTTTTT
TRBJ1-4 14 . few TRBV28 CASSLDDANEKLFF TGTGCCAGCAGTTTGGACGATGCTAATGAAAAACTGTTTTTT
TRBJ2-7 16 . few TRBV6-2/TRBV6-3 CASSYSGDRFGYEQYF TGTGCCAGCAGTTACTCGGGCGACAGGTTCGGGTACGAGCAGTACTTC
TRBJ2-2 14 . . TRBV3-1 CASSQEENTGELFF TGTGCCAGCAGCCAAGAAGAGAACACCGGGGAGCTGTTTTTT
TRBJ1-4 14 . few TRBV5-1 CASSPAGRNEKLFF TGCGCCAGCAGCCCAGCGGGCCGGAATGAAAAACTGTTTTTT
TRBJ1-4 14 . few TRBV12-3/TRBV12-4 CASRPPSLNEKLFF TGTGCCAGCAGACCCCCCAGCCTGAATGAAAAACTGTTTTTT
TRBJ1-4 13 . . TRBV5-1 CASSPSTWEKLFF TGCGCCAGCAGCCCAAGCACGTGGGAAAAACTGTTTTTT
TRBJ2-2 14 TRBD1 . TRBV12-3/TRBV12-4 CASSFRQGNRELFF TGTGCCAGCAGTTTTAGACAGGGAAACCGGGAGCTGTTTTTT
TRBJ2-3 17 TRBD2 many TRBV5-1 CASSSWTSGSYTDTQYF TGCGCCAGCAGCTCCTGGACTAGCGGGAGCTACACAGATACGCAGTATTTT
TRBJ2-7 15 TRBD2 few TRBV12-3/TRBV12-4 CASSLVAGVTYEQYF TGTGCCAGCAGTTTGGTTGCGGGGGTAACCTACGAGCAGTACTTC
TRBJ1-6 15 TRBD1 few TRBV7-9 CSSSPQGAGNSPLHF TGTTCCAGCAGCCCCCAGGGGGCTGGTAATTCACCCCTCCACTTT
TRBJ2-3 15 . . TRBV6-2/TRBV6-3 CASRPLRMSTDTQYF TGTGCCAGCAGGCCCTTGCGAATGAGCACAGATACGCAGTATTTT
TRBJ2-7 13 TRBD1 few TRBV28 CASFDRGSFGQYF TGTGCCAGCTTCGACAGGGGGTCTTTCGGGCAGTACTTC
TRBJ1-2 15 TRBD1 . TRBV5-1 CASSLSGQGFYGYTF TGCGCCAGCAGCTTGAGTGGACAGGGGTTCTATGGCTACACCTTC
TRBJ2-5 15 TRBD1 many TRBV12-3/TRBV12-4 CASSVDRLFQETQYF TGTGCCAGCAGTGTGGACAGGTTGTTCCAAGAGACCCAGTACTTC
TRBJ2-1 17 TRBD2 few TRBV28 CASSLTLAGGSYNEQFF TGTGCCAGCAGTCTTACGCTAGCGGGGGGCTCCTACAATGAGCAGTTCTTC
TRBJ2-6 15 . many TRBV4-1 CASSPTASGANVLTF TGCGCCAGCAGCCCTACAGCGTCTGGGGCCAACGTCCTGACTTTC
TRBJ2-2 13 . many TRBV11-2 CASSVQSTGELFF TGTGCCAGCAGCGTACAGAGCACCGGGGAGCTGTTTTTT
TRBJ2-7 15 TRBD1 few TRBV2 CASSEGQALLYEQYF TGTGCCAGCAGTGAGGGACAGGCATTGCTCTACGAGCAGTACTTC
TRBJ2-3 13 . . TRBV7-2 CASSNLKLATQYF TGTGCCAGCAGCAACCTTAAGTTGGCTACGCAGTATTTT
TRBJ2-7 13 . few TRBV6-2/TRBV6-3 CASSYSVAYEQYF TGTGCCAGCAGTTACTCCGTGGCCTACGAGCAGTACTTC
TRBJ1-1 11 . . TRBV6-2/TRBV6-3 CASSYGPEAFF TGTGCCAGCAGTTACGGCCCTGAAGCTTTCTTT
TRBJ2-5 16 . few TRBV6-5 CASSYGPPSPQETQYF TGTGCCAGCAGTTACGGGCCGCCGAGCCCACAAGAGACCCAGTACTTC
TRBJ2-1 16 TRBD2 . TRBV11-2 CASSGGVAGGYNEQFF TGTGCCAGCAGCGGCGGCGTAGCGGGGGGATACAATGAGCAGTTCTTC
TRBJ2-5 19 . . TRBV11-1 CASSTAGTPAPRYQETQYF TGTGCCAGCAGCACGGCCGGGACACCCGCACCTCGGTACCAAGAGACCCAGTACTTC
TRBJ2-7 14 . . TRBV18 CASSPDRIFYEQYF TGTGCCAGCTCACCCGACAGGATCTTCTACGAGCAGTACTTC